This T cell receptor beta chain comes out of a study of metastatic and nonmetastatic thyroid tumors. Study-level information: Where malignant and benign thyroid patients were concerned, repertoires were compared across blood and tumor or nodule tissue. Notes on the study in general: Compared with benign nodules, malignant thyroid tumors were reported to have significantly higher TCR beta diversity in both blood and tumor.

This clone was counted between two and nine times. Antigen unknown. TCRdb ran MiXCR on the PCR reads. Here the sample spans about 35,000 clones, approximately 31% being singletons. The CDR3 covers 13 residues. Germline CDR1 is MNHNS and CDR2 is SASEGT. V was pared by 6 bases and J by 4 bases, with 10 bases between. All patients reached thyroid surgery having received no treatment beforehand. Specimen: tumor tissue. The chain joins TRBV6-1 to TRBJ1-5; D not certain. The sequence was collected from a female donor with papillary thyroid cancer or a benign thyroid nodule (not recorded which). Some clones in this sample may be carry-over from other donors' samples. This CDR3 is CASRGIGNQPQHF. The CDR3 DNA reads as TGTGCCAGCAGGGGGATTGGAAATCAGCCCCAGCATTTT.